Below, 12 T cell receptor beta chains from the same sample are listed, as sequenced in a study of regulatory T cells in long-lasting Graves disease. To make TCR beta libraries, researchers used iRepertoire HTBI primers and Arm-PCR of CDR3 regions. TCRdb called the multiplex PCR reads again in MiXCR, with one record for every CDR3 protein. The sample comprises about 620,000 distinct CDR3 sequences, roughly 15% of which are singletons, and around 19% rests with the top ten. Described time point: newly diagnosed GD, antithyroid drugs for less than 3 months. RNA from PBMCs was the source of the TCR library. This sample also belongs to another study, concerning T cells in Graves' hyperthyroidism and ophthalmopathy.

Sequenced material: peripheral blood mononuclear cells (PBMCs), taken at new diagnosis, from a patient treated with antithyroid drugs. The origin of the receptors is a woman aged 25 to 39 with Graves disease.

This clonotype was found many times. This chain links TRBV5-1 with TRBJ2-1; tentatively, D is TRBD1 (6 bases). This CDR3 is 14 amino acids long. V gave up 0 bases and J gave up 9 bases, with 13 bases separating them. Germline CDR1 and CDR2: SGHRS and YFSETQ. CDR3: CASSLGQGKGEQFF. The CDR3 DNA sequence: TGCGCCAGCAGCTTGGGGCAGGGGAAGGGTGAGCAGTTCTTC. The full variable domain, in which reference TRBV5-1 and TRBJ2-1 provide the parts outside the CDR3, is KAGVTQTPRYLIKTRGQQVTLSCSPISGHRSVSWYQQTPGQGLQFLFEYFSETQRNKGNFPGRFSGRQFSNSRSEMNVSTLELGDSALYLCASSLGQGKGEQFFGPGTRLTVL.

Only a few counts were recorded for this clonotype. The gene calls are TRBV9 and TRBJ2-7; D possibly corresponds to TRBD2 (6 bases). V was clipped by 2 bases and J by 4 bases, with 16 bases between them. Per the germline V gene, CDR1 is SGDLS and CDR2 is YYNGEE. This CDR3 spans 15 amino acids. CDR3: CASSVSLGLTYEQYF. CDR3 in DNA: TGTGCCAGCAGCGTGTCGTTGGGACTCACTTACGAGCAGTACTTC.

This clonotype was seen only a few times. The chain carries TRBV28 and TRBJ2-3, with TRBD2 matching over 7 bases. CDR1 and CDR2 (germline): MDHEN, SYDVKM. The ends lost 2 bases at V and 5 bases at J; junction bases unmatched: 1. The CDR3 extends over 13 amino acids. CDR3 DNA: TGTGCCAGCAGTTTACTAGCGGTAGATACGCAGTATTTT. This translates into CASSLLAVDTQYF.

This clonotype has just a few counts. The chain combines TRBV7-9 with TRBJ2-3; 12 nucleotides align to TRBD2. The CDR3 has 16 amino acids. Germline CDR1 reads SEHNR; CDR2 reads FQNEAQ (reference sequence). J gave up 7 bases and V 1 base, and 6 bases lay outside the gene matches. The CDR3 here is CASSLGTSGERYTQYF. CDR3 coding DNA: TGTGCCAGCAGCTTAGGGACTAGCGGGGAGAGGTATACGCAGTATTTT.

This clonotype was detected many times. For the CDR3, the DNA is TGTGCCACCACCAAGGGGGACCGCGGCACAGATACGCAGTATTTT. Encoded protein: CATTKGDRGTDTQYF. The rearrangement joins TRBV24-1 to TRBJ2-3, with D tentatively TRBD1 (6 bases). V lost 8 bases, J lost 1 base, and 15 bases lay in between. The CDR3 sequence is 15 residues long. Germline values: CDR1 KGHDR, CDR2 SFDVKD.

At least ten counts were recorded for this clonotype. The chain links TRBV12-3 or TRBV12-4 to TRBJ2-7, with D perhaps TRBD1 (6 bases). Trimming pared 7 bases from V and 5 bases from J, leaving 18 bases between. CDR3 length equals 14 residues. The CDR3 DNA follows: TGTGCCAGCACCCCTGGACAGTGGCTGCACGAGCAGTACTTC. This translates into CASTPGQWLHEQYF.

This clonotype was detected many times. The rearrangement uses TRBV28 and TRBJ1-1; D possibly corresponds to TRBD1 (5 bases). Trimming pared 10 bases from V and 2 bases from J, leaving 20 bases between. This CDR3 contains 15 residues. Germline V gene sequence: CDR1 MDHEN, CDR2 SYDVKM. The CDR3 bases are TGTGCCACGAGGCCGAACTGGGGCGTCAACACTGAAGCTTTCTTT. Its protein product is CATRPNWGVNTEAFF.

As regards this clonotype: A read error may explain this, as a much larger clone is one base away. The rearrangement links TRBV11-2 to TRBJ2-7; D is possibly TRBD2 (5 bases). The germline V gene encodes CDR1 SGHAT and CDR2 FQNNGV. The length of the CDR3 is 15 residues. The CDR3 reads CTSSLDHGLFREQYF. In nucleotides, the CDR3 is TGTACCAGCAGCTTAGATCACGGACTTTTCCGCGAGCAGTACTTC.

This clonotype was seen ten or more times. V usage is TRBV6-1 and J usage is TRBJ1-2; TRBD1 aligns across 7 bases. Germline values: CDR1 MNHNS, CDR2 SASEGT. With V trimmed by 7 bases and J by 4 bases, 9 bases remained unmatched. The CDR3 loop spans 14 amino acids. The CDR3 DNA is TGTGCCAGCAATCAGGGGGGCGCATTCTATGGCTACACCTTC. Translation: CASNQGGAFYGYTF.

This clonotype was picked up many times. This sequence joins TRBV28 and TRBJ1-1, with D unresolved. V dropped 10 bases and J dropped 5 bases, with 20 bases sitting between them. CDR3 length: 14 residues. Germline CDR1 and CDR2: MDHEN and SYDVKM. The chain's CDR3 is CAIHPTAGVTEAFF. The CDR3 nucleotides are TGTGCCATACACCCGACTGCTGGAGTAACTGAAGCTTTCTTT.

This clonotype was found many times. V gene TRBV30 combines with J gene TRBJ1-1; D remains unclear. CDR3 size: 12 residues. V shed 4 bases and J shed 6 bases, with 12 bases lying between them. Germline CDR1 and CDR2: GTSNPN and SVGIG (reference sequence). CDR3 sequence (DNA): TGTGCCTGGACCTCCCAGCTCTCTGAAGCTTTCTTT. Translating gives CAWTSQLSEAFF.

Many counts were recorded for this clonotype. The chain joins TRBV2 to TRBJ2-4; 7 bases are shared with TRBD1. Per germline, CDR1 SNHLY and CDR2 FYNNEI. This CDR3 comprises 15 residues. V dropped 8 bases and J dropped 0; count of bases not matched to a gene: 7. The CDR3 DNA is TGTGCCAGCGGGACAGACCCTATAGCCAAAAACATTCAGTACTTC. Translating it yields CASGTDPIAKNIQYF.